This T cell receptor beta chain was retrieved from a study of T cell responses to AZD1222 COVID-19 vaccine. Study information: Second doses at about 4 or about 12 weeks were pooled. Findings and caveats of the study: Targets within unmutated variant regions were reportedly found for nearly half of spike-specific TCRs. The span of vaccine-associated CD4 TCRs extended across spike, with dominance at 160-218 and 743-854. Possibly, clonal diversity was underestimated; donors were largely white British and included more females.

Sequencing was performed with immunoSEQ multiplex PCR; in TCRdb, only in-frame clones are kept and a portion is missing. The table lists tens of thousands of clones, 80% to 90% of them singletons. Worth noting for this clone: Its antigen is currently unknown.

The CDR3 extends over 13 amino acids. Germline CDR1 reads LGHNT; CDR2 reads FRNRAP. V gave up 6 bases and J gave up 1 base, with 9 bases separating them. Sequencing used peripheral blood, obtained on day 0 of AZD1222 vaccination. This receptor was obtained from an adult in good health. J is TRBJ1-1 and V is TRBV12-5; D is uncertain. The CDR3 DNA sequence: TGTGCTAGTGGACTCGCTGGGAACACTGAAGCTTTCTTT. This sequence encodes CASGLAGNTEAFF.